Listed below are T cell receptor beta chains from one sample, sequenced in a study of blood T cell repertoires in COVID-19. TCRdb keeps only in-frame clones here, not all; method: immunoSEQ multiplex PCR. In the table there are 52,000 or so clones, around 91% of which are singletons. Sequencing used peripheral blood. All receptors derive from a human donor in a cohort sampled during active COVID-19. Each CDR3 is given with its conserved first and last residue.

J: TRBJ2-1
V: TRBV27
CDR3: CASSSRDRHFNEQFF

J: TRBJ2-1
V: TRBV5-1
CDR3: CASSIHGDNEQFF

J: TRBJ1-3
V: TRBV5-4
CDR3: CASSLDQGAAGNTIYF

J: TRBJ2-1
V: TRBV2
CDR3: CASSETTSGSSYNEQFF

J: TRBJ2-1
V: TRBV2
CDR3: CASSGGREAPFF

J: TRBJ2-1
V: TRBV2
CDR3: CASIPGTAYNEQFF

J: TRBJ1-1
V: TRBV6-5
CDR3: CASSYSAGQGGTEAFF

J: TRBJ2-7
V: TRBV11-2
CDR3: CASSSLAEQYF

J: TRBJ1-2
V: TRBV28
CDR3: CATGRAGSGYTF

J: TRBJ2-2
V: TRBV7-8
CDR3: CASSLAALGLEAGELFF

J: TRBJ2-3
V: TRBV4-1
CDR3: CASSQLGQGGTDTQYF

J: TRBJ2-6
V: TRBV5-1
CDR3: CASSLGDSGANVLTF

J: TRBJ1-1
V: TRBV7-9
CDR3: CASSLVSREDTEAFF

J: TRBJ2-2
V: TRBV19
CDR3: CASSLVAGTGTGELFF

J: TRBJ2-2
V: TRBV7-7
CDR3: CASSLVGPGTGAFTGELFF

J: TRBJ2-1
V: TRBV18
CDR3: CASSPISGSSYNEQFF

J: TRBJ2-1
V: TRBV5-8
CDR3: CASSWGRGSGYNEQFF

J: TRBJ1-2
V: TRBV28
CDR3: CASSYLPTGGGYTF

J: TRBJ2-1
V: TRBV28
CDR3: CASSPRGVNNEQFF

J: TRBJ1-6
V: TRBV11-1
CDR3: CASSTGTPNSPLHF

J: TRBJ2-5
V: TRBV7-2
CDR3: CASSLRAGGGETQYF

J: TRBJ1-4
V: TRBV5-1
CDR3: CASSSGLLATNEKLFF

J: TRBJ1-1
V: TRBV30
CDR3: CAWSVLGTLNTEAFF

J: TRBJ2-1
V: TRBV6-1
CDR3: CASSVPGLAVTYNEQFF

J: TRBJ2-3
V: TRBV5-4
CDR3: CASSFDPGQSTDTQYF

J: TRBJ2-1
V: TRBV5-6
CDR3: CASSLVAVSSYNEQFF

J: TRBJ1-1
V: TRBV29-1
CDR3: CSVVVRGLTYTEAFF

J: TRBJ1-2
V: TRBV19
CDR3: CASMVAHHSYGYTF

J: TRBJ1-1
V: TRBV5-4
CDR3: CASSTGSDTEAFF

J: TRBJ1-2
V: TRBV29-1
CDR3: CSVPRQGFYGYTF

J: TRBJ2-1
V: TRBV3-1/TRBV3-2
CDR3: CASSHFSGGNNEQFF

J: TRBJ2-2
V: TRBV24-1
CDR3: CATSKTGVNTGELFF

J: TRBJ1-1
V: TRBV5-5
CDR3: CASSLPLGGTEAFF

J: TRBJ1-5
V: TRBV6-1
CDR3: CASSETAPHQPQHF

J: TRBJ1-2
V: TRBV30
CDR3: CAWRPQGWHYGYTF

J: TRBJ2-7
V: TRBV11-1
CDR3: CASRRPGTGGYEQYF

J: TRBJ2-1
V: TRBV14
CDR3: CASSQTGPYNEQFF

J: TRBJ2-1
V: TRBV9
CDR3: CASSPSGESYNEQFF

J: TRBJ1-1
V: TRBV6-1
CDR3: CASSEPLNTEAFF

J: TRBJ2-5
V: TRBV12-3/TRBV12-4
CDR3: CASSPGGETQYF

J: TRBJ2-1
V: TRBV9
CDR3: CASGTRQRELGEQFF

J: TRBJ2-1
V: TRBV2
CDR3: CARGLAGVGNEQFF

J: TRBJ2-7
V: TRBV18
CDR3: CASSPSPPGVGEQYF

J: TRBJ2-1
V: TRBV10-2
CDR3: CASNPTSGRVFF

J: TRBJ2-7
V: TRBV11-2
CDR3: CASSLGLAGSYEQYF

J: TRBJ2-7
V: TRBV5-5
CDR3: CASSRRVQDEQYF

J: TRBJ2-5
V: TRBV7-2
CDR3: CASSLGGRGETQYF

J: TRBJ2-7
V: TRBV5-5
CDR3: CASSLAGDSLSYEQYF

J: TRBJ2-7
V: TRBV27
CDR3: CASRKGLAPYEQYF

J: TRBJ2-1
V: TRBV11-2
CDR3: CASSSDRANEQFF

J: TRBJ2-5
V: TRBV5-8
CDR3: CASKRHRETQYF

J: TRBJ2-3
V: TRBV5-1
CDR3: CASSFGQTRTDTQYF

J: TRBJ1-1
V: TRBV5-6
CDR3: CASSTIGGSTEAFF